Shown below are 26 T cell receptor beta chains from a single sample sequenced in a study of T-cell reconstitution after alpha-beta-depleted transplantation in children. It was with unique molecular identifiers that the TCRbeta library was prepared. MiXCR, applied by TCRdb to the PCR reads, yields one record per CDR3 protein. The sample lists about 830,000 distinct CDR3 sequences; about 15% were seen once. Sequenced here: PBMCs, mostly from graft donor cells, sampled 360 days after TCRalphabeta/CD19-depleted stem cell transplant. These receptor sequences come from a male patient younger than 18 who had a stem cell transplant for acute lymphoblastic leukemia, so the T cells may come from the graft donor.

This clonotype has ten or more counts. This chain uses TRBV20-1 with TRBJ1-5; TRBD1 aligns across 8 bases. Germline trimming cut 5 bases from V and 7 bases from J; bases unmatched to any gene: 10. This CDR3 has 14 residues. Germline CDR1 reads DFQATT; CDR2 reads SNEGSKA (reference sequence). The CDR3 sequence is CSAGRQGLLQPQHF. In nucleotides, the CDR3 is TGCAGTGCTGGAAGACAGGGGTTACTACAGCCCCAGCATTTT.

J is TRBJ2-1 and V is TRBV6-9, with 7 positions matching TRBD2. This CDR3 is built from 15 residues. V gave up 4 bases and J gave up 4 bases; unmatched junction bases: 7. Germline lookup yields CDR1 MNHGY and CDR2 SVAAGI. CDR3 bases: TGTGCCAGCAGTTTTCGGGGGGAAAGGTACAATGAGCAGTTCTTC. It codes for CASSFRGERYNEQFF.

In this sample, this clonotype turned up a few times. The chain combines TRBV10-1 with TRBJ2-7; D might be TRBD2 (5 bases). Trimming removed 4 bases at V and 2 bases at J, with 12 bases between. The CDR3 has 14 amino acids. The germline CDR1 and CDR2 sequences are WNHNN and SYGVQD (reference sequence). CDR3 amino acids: CASSARPGAYEQYF. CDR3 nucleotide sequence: TGCGCCAGCAGTGCCCGCCCCGGGGCCTACGAGCAGTACTTC.

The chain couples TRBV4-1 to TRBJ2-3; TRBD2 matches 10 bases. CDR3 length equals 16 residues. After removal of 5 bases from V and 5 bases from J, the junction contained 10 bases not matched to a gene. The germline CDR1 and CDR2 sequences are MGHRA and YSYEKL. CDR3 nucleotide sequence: TGCGCCAGCAGCGGAAGACTAGCGGGCGAGATAGATACGCAGTATTTT. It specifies CASSGRLAGEIDTQYF.

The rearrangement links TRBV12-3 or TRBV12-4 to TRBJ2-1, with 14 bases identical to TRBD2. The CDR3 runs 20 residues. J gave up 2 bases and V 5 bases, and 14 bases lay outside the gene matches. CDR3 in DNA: TGTGCCAGCAGTCTAATTACGGGACTAGCGGGAGAGACGCCCTACAATGAGCAGTTCTTC. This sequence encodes CASSLITGLAGETPYNEQFF.

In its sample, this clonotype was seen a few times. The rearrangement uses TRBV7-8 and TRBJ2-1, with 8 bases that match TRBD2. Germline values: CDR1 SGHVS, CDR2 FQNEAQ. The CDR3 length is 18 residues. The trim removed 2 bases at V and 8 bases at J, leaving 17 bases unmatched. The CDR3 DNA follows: TGTGCCAGCAGCTTAAACGGACTAGCAGGAGGCATCGATCATGAGCAGTTCTTC. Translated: CASSLNGLAGGIDHEQFF. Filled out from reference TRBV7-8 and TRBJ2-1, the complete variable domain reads GAGVSQSPRYKVAKRGQDVALRCDPISGHVSLFWYQQALGQGPEFLTYFQNEAQLDKSGLPSDRFFAERPEGSVSTLKIQRTQQEDSAVYLCASSLNGLAGGIDHEQFFGPGTRLTVL.

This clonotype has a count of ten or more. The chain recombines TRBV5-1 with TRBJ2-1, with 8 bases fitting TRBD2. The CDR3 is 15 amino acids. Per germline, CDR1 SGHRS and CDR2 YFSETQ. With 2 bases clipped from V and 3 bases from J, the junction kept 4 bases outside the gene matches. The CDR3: CASSLSGRVYNEQFF. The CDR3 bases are TGCGCCAGCAGCTTAAGCGGGAGAGTCTACAATGAGCAGTTCTTC.

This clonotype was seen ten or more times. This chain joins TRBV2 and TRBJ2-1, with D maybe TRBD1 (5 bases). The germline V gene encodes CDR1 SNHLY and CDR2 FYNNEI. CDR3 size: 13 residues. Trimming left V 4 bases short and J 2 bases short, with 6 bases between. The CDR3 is CASSGQPYNEQFF. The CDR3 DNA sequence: TGTGCCAGCAGTGGACAGCCCTACAATGAGCAGTTCTTC.

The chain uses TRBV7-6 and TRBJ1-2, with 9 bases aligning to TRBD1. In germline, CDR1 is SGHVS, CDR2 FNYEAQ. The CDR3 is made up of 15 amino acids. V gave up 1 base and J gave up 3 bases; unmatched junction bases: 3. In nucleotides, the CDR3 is TGTGCCAGCAGCTTAGGGGACAGGGTCCACTATGGCTACACCTTC. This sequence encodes CASSLGDRVHYGYTF.

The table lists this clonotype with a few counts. CDR3 sequence (DNA): TGTGCCAGCAGTGTCGACTACGCCTACGAGCAGTACTTC. Protein: CASSVDYAYEQYF. The rearrangement links TRBV7-6 to TRBJ2-7, with D perhaps TRBD2 (5 bases). This CDR3 region has 13 residues. Trimming pared 6 bases from V and 2 bases from J, leaving 11 bases between. Germline-derived CDR1 and CDR2 are SGHVS and FNYEAQ.

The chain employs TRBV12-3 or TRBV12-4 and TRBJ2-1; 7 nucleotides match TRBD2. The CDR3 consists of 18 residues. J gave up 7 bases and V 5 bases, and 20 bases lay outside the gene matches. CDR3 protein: CASSTGTNRGEWANEQFF. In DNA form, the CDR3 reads TGTGCCAGCAGTACCGGGACTAATCGAGGGGAATGGGCGAATGAGCAGTTCTTC.

The DNA for the CDR3 is TGCGCCAGCAGCGTGGACGTAGTCGGCTCCTACGAGCAGTACTTC. This encodes CASSVDVVGSYEQYF. The rearrangement links TRBV5-1 to TRBJ2-7; D not resolved. Looked up from germline, CDR1 is SGHRS and CDR2 is YFSETQ. V lost 4 bases and J 0 bases, leaving 14 bases between the germline ends. The CDR3 is 15 amino acids.

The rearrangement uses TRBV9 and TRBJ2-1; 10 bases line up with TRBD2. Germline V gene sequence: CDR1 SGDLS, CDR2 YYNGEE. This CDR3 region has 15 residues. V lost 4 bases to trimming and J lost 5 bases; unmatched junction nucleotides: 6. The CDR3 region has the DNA TGTGCCAGCAGCCCTTCTAGCGGGAGCCACAATGAGCAGTTCTTC. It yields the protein CASSPSSGSHNEQFF. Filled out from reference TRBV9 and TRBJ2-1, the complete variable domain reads DSGVTQTPKHLITATGQRVTLRCSPRSGDLSVYWYQQSLDQGLQFLIQYYNGEERAKGNILERFSAQQFPDLHSELNLSSLELGDSALYFCASSPSSGSHNEQFFGPGTRLTVL.

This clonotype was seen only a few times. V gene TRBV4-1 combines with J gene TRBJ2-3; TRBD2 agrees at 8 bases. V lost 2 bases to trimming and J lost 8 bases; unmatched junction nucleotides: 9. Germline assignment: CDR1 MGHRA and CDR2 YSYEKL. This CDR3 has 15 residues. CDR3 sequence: CASSQSRLAYGTQYF. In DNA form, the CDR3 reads TGCGCCAGCAGCCAATCTAGACTAGCGTACGGTACGCAGTATTTT.

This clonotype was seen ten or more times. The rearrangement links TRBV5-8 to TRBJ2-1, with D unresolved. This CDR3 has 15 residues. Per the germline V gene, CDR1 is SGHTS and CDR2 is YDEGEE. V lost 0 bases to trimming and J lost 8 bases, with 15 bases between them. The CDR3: CASSLGTSWLHEQFF. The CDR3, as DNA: TGTGCCAGCAGCTTGGGAACTTCTTGGTTACATGAGCAGTTCTTC.

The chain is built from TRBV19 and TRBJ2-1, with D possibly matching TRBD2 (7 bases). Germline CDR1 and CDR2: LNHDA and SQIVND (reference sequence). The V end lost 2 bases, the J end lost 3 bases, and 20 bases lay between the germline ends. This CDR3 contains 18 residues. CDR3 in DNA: TGTGCCAGTAGTATAAGGAGGAGAGGGGGGGCCGACTACAATGAGCAGTTCTTC. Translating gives CASSIRRRGGADYNEQFF.

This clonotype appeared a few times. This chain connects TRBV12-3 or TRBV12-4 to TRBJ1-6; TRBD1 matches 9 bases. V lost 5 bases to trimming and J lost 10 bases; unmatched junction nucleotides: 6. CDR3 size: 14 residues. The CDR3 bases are TGTGCCAGCAGTGCGGGACAGGGAAAATCACCCCTCCACTTT. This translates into CASSAGQGKSPLHF.

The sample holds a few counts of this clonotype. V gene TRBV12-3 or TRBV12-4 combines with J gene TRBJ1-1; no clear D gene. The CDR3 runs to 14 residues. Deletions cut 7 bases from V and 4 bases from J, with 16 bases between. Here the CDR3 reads CASTREVSGTEAFF. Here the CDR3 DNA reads TGTGCCAGCACCCGCGAGGTTTCGGGCACTGAAGCTTTCTTT.

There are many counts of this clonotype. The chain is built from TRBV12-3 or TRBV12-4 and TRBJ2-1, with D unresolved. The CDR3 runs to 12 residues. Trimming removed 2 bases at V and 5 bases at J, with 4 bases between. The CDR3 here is CASSLLDNEQFF. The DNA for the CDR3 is TGTGCCAGCAGTTTACTGGACAATGAGCAGTTCTTC.

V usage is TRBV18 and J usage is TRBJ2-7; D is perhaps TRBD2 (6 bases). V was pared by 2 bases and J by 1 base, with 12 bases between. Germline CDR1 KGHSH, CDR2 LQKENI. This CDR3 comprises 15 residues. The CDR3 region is CASSPAGRRSYEQYF. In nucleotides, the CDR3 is TGTGCCAGCTCACCAGCGGGAAGGCGATCCTACGAGCAGTACTTC.

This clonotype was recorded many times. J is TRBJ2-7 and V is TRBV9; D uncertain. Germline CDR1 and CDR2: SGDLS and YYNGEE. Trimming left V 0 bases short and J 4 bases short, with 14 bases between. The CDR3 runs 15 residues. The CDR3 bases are TGTGCCAGCAGCGTAGCTTTCTCCCCCAGGTACGAGCAGTACTTC. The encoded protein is CASSVAFSPRYEQYF.

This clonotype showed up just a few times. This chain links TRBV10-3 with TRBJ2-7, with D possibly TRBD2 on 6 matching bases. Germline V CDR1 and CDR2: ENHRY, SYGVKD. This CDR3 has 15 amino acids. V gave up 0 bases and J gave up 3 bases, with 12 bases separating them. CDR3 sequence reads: CAISESGSRVYEQYF. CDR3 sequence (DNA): TGTGCCATCAGTGAGTCCGGGAGCAGAGTCTACGAGCAGTACTTC.

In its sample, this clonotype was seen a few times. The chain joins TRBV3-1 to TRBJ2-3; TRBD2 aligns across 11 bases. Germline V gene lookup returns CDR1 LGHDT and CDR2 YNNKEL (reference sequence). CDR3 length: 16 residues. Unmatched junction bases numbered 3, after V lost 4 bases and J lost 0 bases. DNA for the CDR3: TGTGCCAGCAGCCGACGGACTAGCGGGAGCACAGATACGCAGTATTTT. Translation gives CASSRRTSGSTDTQYF.

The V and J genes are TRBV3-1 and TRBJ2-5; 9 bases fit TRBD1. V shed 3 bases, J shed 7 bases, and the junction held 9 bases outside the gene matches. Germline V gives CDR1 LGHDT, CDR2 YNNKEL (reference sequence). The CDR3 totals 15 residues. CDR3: CASSQRTGDLWTQYF. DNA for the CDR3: TGTGCCAGCAGCCAGCGGACAGGGGACTTGTGGACCCAGTACTTC.

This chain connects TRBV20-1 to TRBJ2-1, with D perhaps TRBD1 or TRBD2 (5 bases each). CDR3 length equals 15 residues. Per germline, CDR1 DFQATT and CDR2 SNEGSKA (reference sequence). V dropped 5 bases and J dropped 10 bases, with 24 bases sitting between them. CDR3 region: CSAPIRDRENGEQFF. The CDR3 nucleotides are TGCAGTGCTCCGATCCGGGACCGTGAAAACGGGGAGCAGTTCTTC.

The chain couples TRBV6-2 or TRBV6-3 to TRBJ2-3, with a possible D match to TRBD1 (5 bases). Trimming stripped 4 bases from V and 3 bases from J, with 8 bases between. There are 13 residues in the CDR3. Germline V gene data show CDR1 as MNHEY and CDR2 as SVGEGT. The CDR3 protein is CASSFRDTDTQYF. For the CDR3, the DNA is TGTGCCAGCAGTTTCAGGGATACAGATACGCAGTATTTT.